A single sample gave rise to the 19 T cell receptor beta chains below, sequenced in a study of T cells in Graves' hyperthyroidism and ophthalmopathy. RNA transcripts served as the template for amplifying TCR beta CDR3 regions. An initial round of RT-PCR targeting the TCR CDR3 relied on the HTBI primer set. TCRdb reprocessed the multiplex PCR reads via MiXCR and lists one record per CDR3 protein. The profile shows 600,000 to 650,000 distinct CDR3 sequences, less than 25% of them singletons. The material sequenced was blood. Receptor source: a man aged 25 to 45 with Graves' ophthalmopathy.

The chain is built from TRBV11-2 and TRBJ2-7; 9 bases are a match to TRBD1. Germline values: CDR1 SGHAT, CDR2 FQNNGV. The CDR3 covers 15 residues. The ends lost 5 bases at V and 3 bases at J; junction bases unmatched: 8. The CDR3 here is CASSEPDRGLYEQYF. The CDR3 DNA follows: TGTGCCAGCAGCGAGCCGGACAGGGGACTCTACGAGCAGTACTTC.

This clonotype was found many times. The chain couples TRBV6-5 to TRBJ2-7; D not resolved. V shed 0 bases and J shed 5 bases, with 14 bases lying between them. The CDR3 has 15 amino acids. CDR1 is MNHEY and CDR2 is SVGAGI in the germline V gene. CDR3 protein: CASSYSAGPLDEQYF. The CDR3 nucleotides are TGTGCCAGCAGTTACTCGGCTGGACCCCTGGACGAGCAGTACTTC.

This clonotype has ten or more counts. The V gene is TRBV6-1, the J gene TRBJ2-3; D remains unclear. The CDR3 has 16 amino acids. Trimming took off 5 bases at V and 4 bases at J, with 19 bases between the two ends. Germline CDR1 and CDR2: MNHNS and SASEGT. This CDR3 reads CASSFYRVTGSDTQYF. CDR3 DNA: TGTGCCAGCAGTTTCTACCGAGTGACCGGGTCAGATACGCAGTATTTT.

V and J are TRBV20-1 and TRBJ1-2, with D uncertain. V dropped 0 bases and J dropped 8 bases, with 13 bases sitting between them. The CDR3 is 13 amino acids. Looked up from germline, CDR1 is DFQATT and CDR2 is SNEGSKA (reference sequence). The CDR3 DNA sequence: TGCAGTGCTAGAGAGGACCCGTATGAGGGCTACACCTTC. Residues: CSAREDPYEGYTF.

The V call is TRBV6-2 or TRBV6-3, the J call TRBJ2-2, with TRBD1 matching 7 bases. CDR1 is MNHEY and CDR2 is SVGEGT in the germline V gene. CDR3 length equals 14 residues. Trimming at V came to 5 bases and at J to 5 bases, leaving 5 bases not matched to a gene. This CDR3 is CASSGQESTGELFF. The CDR3 DNA reads as TGTGCCAGCAGTGGACAGGAGTCGACCGGGGAGCTGTTTTTT.

V is TRBV10-1 and J is TRBJ1-2; TRBD1 aligns across 9 bases. The CDR3 spans 15 residues. V was pared by 10 bases and J by 7 bases, with 16 bases of the junction left unmatched. The germline gives CDR1 WNHNN, CDR2 SYGVQD (reference sequence). The CDR3 is CATPWDREFNRGYTF. The CDR3 DNA is TGCGCCACTCCGTGGGACAGGGAGTTCAATCGTGGCTACACCTTC.

The chain recombines TRBV28 with TRBJ1-3; D ambiguous. V lost 5 bases, J lost 1 base, and 6 bases lay in between. The CDR3 runs 13 residues. Germline CDR1 is MDHEN and CDR2 is SYDVKM. The CDR3 nucleotides are TGTGCCAGCAGTATCGGTTCTGGAAACACCATATATTTT. It encodes CASSIGSGNTIYF.

This clonotype showed up just a few times. The chain carries TRBV20-1 and TRBJ2-1, with 10 bases that match TRBD2. The CDR3 has 16 amino acids. Germline V gene sequence: CDR1 DFQATT, CDR2 SNEGSKA (reference sequence). The junction had 10 bases not matched to a gene; V was cut back by 3 bases and J by 5 bases. The CDR3 bases are TGCAGTGCTAGGGGTACTCTAGCGGGAGTTAACAATGAGCAGTTCTTC. It translates to CSARGTLAGVNNEQFF.

This clonotype was seen a handful of times. The V and J genes are TRBV6-5 and TRBJ2-7; D unresolved. The CDR3 loop spans 16 amino acids. CDR1 MNHEY and CDR2 SVGAGI come from the germline V gene. The ends were cut back, 0 bases at V and 3 bases at J, with 15 bases in the middle. The CDR3 sequence: CASSYSSRLTLYEQYF. CDR3 bases: TGTGCCAGCAGTTACTCGTCCCGATTGACCCTCTACGAGCAGTACTTC.

This clonotype has more than one count but fewer than ten. The chain joins TRBV28 to TRBJ1-1; the D gene is possibly TRBD1 (5 bases). With 1 base removed from V and 10 bases from J, the gap between germline ends came to 16 bases. Germline CDR1 is MDHEN and CDR2 is SYDVKM. The CDR3 has 14 residues. The CDR3 coding sequence is TGTGCCAGCAGTTTATCCTTAGCAGGGAGGGGAGCTTTCTTT. It specifies CASSLSLAGRGAFF. The variable domain in full, with the rest retrieved from reference TRBV28 and TRBJ1-1, is DVKVTQSSRYLVKRTGEKVFLECVQDMDHENMFWYRQDPGLGLRLIYFSYDVKMKEKGDIPEGYSVSREKKERFSLILESASTNQTSMYLCASSLSLAGRGAFFGQGTRLTVV.

V gene TRBV4-1 combines with J gene TRBJ2-2; TRBD1 aligns across 9 bases. The CDR3 is 16 residues long. With V trimmed by 3 bases and J by 6 bases, 8 bases remained unmatched. Germline V gene sequence: CDR1 MGHRA, CDR2 YSYEKL. CDR3 amino acids: CASSQTGQGVPGELFF. The CDR3 nucleotides are TGCGCCAGCAGCCAGACGGGACAGGGTGTTCCCGGGGAGCTGTTTTTT.

In this sample, this clonotype turned up a few times. The V call is TRBV20-1, the J call TRBJ1-1; 11 positions match TRBD1. The CDR3 length is 15 residues. The ends lost 2 bases at V and 7 bases at J; junction bases unmatched: 9. Germline CDR1 is DFQATT and CDR2 is SNEGSKA (reference sequence). The CDR3 DNA sequence: TGCAGTGCTAGACCCGCGCGGGGACAGGGGGTTGAAGCTTTCTTT. Translating it yields CSARPARGQGVEAFF.

In regard to this clonotype: Given a much more abundant clone one base away, this may be a read error. The V call is TRBV27, the J call TRBJ2-7; 11 bases are shared with TRBD1. The V and J ends lost 3 bases and 5 bases, in that order; junction bases with no gene match: 3. Germline CDR1 and CDR2: MNHEY and SMNVEV (reference sequence). The CDR3 extends over 14 amino acids. Here the CDR3 reads CASSFGTGGHEQYF. The CDR3 DNA reads as TGTGCCAGCAGTTTCGGGACAGGGGGACACGAGCAGTACTTC.

The count of this clonotype is one. The chain carries TRBV29-1 and TRBJ2-3, with TRBD2 identical over 9 bases. Germline V gives CDR1 SQVTM, CDR2 ANQGSEA. The CDR3 covers 12 residues. The ends lost 4 bases at V and 4 bases at J; junction bases unmatched: 0. The CDR3 nucleotides read TGCAGCGTTGGACTAGCGGCAGATACGCAGTATTTT. It codes for CSVGLAADTQYF.

This chain uses TRBV9 with TRBJ2-1; 7 bases line up with TRBD2. Germline assignment: CDR1 SGDLS and CDR2 YYNGEE. The CDR3 sequence is 15 residues long. V lost 0 bases, J lost 5 bases, and 5 bases stayed unmatched. The CDR3 loop is CASSVGGSFDNEQFF. CDR3 coding DNA: TGTGCCAGCAGCGTAGGCGGGAGTTTCGACAATGAGCAGTTCTTC.

This clonotype was detected once. The V call is TRBV28, the J call TRBJ1-5; D might be TRBD1 (6 bases). Germline values: CDR1 MDHEN, CDR2 SYDVKM. V lost 6 bases and J lost 2, with 20 bases in between. The CDR3 extends over 17 amino acids. The CDR3 sequence: CASSRDQGLLGNQPQHF. CDR3 nucleotides: TGTGCCAGCAGCAGGGACCAGGGGTTGTTGGGCAATCAGCCCCAGCATTTT.

In this sample, this clonotype turned up a few times. The chain carries TRBV18 and TRBJ2-1; weak D call: TRBD1 (6 bases). CDR1 and CDR2 from the germline V gene are KGHSH and LQKENI. V was clipped by 3 bases and J by 5 bases, with 17 bases between them. The CDR3 totals 16 residues. The CDR3 sequence: CASSPATGYPNNEQFF. CDR3 nucleotide sequence: TGTGCCAGCTCACCCGCGACAGGCTACCCCAACAATGAGCAGTTCTTC.

There are many counts of this clonotype. This chain uses TRBV11-2 with TRBJ1-6, with TRBD1 as a possible D gene (6 bases). Germline lookup yields CDR1 SGHAT and CDR2 FQNNGV. The CDR3 runs to 14 residues. V was clipped by 3 bases and J by 6 bases, with 9 bases between them. CDR3 sequence: CASSFGGANSPLHF. CDR3 DNA sequence: TGTGCCAGCAGCTTTGGGGGCGCTAATTCACCCCTCCACTTT.

A few counts support this clonotype. The chain employs TRBV5-4 and TRBJ2-5; D is uncertain. CDR1 is SGHNT and CDR2 is YYREEE in the germline V gene (reference sequence). V lost 4 bases, J lost 1 base, and 17 bases lay in between. The CDR3 length is 16 residues. CDR3 DNA sequence: TGTGCCAGCAGCGGAACGACAAGGTCGAGCCAAGAGACCCAGTACTTC. It yields the protein CASSGTTRSSQETQYF.